This T cell receptor (beta chain) was recovered during a study of blood T cell repertoires in COVID-19. In germline, CDR1 is MDHEN, CDR2 SYDVKM. V was shortened by 3 bases and J by 6 bases, with 14 bases between the two germline ends. This CDR3 is built from 14 residues. As originally analysed: Amplification of reference gene primers was used by the study to estimate nucleated cell counts. Assay used: immunoSEQ multiplex PCR; TCRdb lists only in-frame clones, some missing. The D gene and trimming were derived from the DNA, and the V and J assignments and clone size from that table. The sample has roughly 100,000 clones, about 86% seen once; the top ten hold approximately 40%.

The sequence was collected from a man older than 75 with acute or convalescent COVID-19. The sequencing sample was made of peripheral blood. The V gene is TRBV28, the J gene TRBJ1-2; no clear D. The CDR3 sequence is CASSLRSAVDGYTF. DNA of the CDR3: TGTGCCAGCAGTTTGAGGTCGGCTGTGGATGGCTACACCTTC.